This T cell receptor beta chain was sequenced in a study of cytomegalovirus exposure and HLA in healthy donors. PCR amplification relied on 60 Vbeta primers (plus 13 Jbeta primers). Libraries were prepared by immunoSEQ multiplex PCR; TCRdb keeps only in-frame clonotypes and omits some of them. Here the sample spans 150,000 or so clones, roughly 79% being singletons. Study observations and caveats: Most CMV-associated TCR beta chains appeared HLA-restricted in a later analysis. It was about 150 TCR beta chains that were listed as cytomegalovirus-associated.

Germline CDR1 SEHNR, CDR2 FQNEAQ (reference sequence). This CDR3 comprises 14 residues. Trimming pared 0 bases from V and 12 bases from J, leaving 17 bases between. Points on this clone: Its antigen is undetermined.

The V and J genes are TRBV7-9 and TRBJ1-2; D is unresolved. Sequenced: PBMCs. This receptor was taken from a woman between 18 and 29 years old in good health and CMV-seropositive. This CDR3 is CASSLAVGVMVNTF. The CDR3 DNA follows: TGTGCCAGCAGCTTAGCCGTCGGAGTTATGGTGAACACCTTC.